The entry below describes one TCR beta chain. The antigen it recognizes is unknown. No much larger clone is present one base from it, and per-base qualities are unavailable. The data belong to a study of T cell responses to AZD1222 COVID-19 vaccine (dated by TCRdb to the early 2020s). Background on the whole study: AZD1222 recipients given second doses at about 4 weeks or at about 12 weeks were pooled, since spike-specific TCR depth and breadth were not found to differ between the two schedules. A total of 230 to 250 trial participants underwent TCR sequencing, of whom about 210 received two doses of AZD1222 and some 26 received two doses of the MenACWY control vaccine. Trial participants were enrolled by age into 18-55, 56-69 and 70-plus year subgroups, with about 150, 28 and 57 TCR-sequenced participants respectively. Broad study findings and their caveats: Participants were mostly white British, with more females than males. The authors suggested clonal diversity may have been underestimated. Vaccine-associated CD4 TCRs spanned the whole spike protein, with dominant responses in regions 160-218 and 743-854. Nearly half of unique spike-specific TCRs reportedly recognized epitopes outside regions mutated in the B.1.351 and B.1.1.7 variants. Because no day 14 peak-response samples were available, repertoires were characterized only after the peak T cell response. The 56-69-year group was small, and its depth increase did not reach significance, likely because of low power. Conclusions about previously exposed vaccinees are limited because only 6 or 7 AZD1222 recipients were SARS-CoV-2 seropositive at baseline. After two AZD1222 doses, both the breadth and the depth of spike-specific TCRs were significantly higher than at day 0 and than in MenACWY recipients.

Ends trimmed: V by 1 base, J by 9 bases; bases unmatched to a gene: 8. Sequences KGHSH (CDR1) and LQKENI (CDR2) are obtained from the germline V gene. Its CDR3 holds 17 amino acids, cysteine through phenylalanine. Only the CDR3 region is kept as DNA, spanning 51 bases read in frame from base 1. The CDR3 regions of human TCRbeta chains were analyzed by immunosequencing. On the authors' methods: Repertoire TCRs were checked for matches against a reference library of SARS-CoV-2-specific TCRs that had been generated using the MIRA antigen-specificity platform. Breadth meant the fraction of unique TCRs that were SARS-CoV-2-associated, whereas depth meant the fraction of total T cells that were SARS-CoV-2-associated. Using the MIRA data, each spike-specific TCR was assigned both to the spike region to which the TCR was reactive and to a CD4 or CD8 class. Log10-transformed breadth and depth values were compared by one-way ANOVA with Sidak's multiple comparisons tests. Drawn from immuneACCESS, this table holds only the in-frame rearrangements with V and J called that TCRdb kept. Clones are partly lost; checked studies trace under half to an unresolved V gene and leave the rest unexplained. The V and J calls and the clone size are those of that table, but D and trimming were determined from the DNA. This sample has some 140,000 clones in its table, and 70% to 90% of those were observed once. The top ten constitute approximately 6% of the sample.

Reading the label with the study, this specimen's time point is: baseline before first vaccination. The vaccinee samples were drawn from two UK trials, COV001 and COV002, one of which was a single-blind randomized controlled phase 2/3 trial testing AZD1222 (ChAdOx1 nCoV-19) in healthy adults. For TCRbeta chain sequencing, PBMC samples were collected from trial participants at day 0 and at day 28 after the second dose. This chain is built from TRBV18 and TRBJ1-6, and 11 junction bases match TRBD1. This specimen was peripheral blood, taken on day 0 of AZD1222 vaccination. The sequence was collected from an adult in good health. The CDR3 corresponds to CASSPLLGQGASSPLHF. The sequenced DNA is TGTGCCAGCTCACCACTTCTTGGACAGGGGGCAAGTTCACCCCTCCACTTT. The full variable domain, with segments outside the CDR3 supplied by the reference TRBV18 and TRBJ1-6 proteins, appears as NAGVMQNPRHLVRRRGQEARLRCSPMKGHSHVYWYRQLPEEGLKFMVYLQKENIIDESGMPKERFSAEFPKEGPSILRIQQVVRGDSAAYFCASSPLLGQGASSPLHFGNGTRLTVT.